One sample yielded the 7 T cell receptor beta chains listed below, sequenced in a study of cytomegalovirus exposure and HLA in healthy donors (dated by TCRdb to between 2016 and 2019). The library came from the immunoSEQ multiplex PCR assay. Sourced from immuneACCESS, this table was stored by TCRdb with only in-frame sequences that have V and J called. A share of the clones is absent; for the studies checked, an unresolved V gene accounts for under half, and the remainder has no known explanation. The sample includes 250,000 to 400,000 clones, with roughly 87% observed a single time. The leading ten clones occupy over 0.9% of the sample. Material for sequencing was PBMCs. Receptors were obtained from a man aged 30 to 39 in good health and CMV-seronegative.

The genes are TRBV9 and TRBJ1-1; D unclear. Deletions cut 0 bases from V and 5 bases from J, with 8 bases between. This CDR3 spans 13 amino acids. Looked up from germline, CDR1 is SGDLS and CDR2 is YYNGEE. In nucleotides, the CDR3 is TGTGCCAGCAGCGTAGGAGGGTGGACTGAAGCTTTCTTT. Translating it yields CASSVGGWTEAFF.

The chain carries TRBV11-2 and TRBJ2-3; 8 nucleotides match TRBD2. Trimming cost V 3 bases and J 3 bases; bases outside gene matches: 5. There are 15 residues in the CDR3. Germline V CDR1 and CDR2: SGHAT, FQNNGV. CDR3: CASSLRGAGTDTQYF. The CDR3 DNA follows: TGTGCCAGCAGCTTGCGGGGGGCAGGTACAGATACGCAGTATTTT.

The J gene is TRBJ2-4, the V gene TRBV15; the match to TRBD2 covers 12 bases. After removal of 1 base from V and 7 bases from J, the junction contained 5 bases not matched to a gene. The CDR3 has 16 amino acids. Germline V CDR1 and CDR2: LNHNV, YYDKDF (reference sequence). The CDR3 DNA reads TGTGCCACCAGCAGAGGGACTAGCGGGGAAGTGAACATTCAGTACTTC. Its protein is CATSRGTSGEVNIQYF. Drawing the rest from reference TRBV15 and TRBJ2-4, the complete variable domain is DAMVIQNPRYQVTQFGKPVTLSCSQTLNHNVMYWYQQKSSQAPKLLFHYYDKDFNNEADTPDNFQSRRPNTSFCFLDIRSPGLGDTAMYLCATSRGTSGEVNIQYFGAGTRLSVL.

This chain joins TRBV5-6 and TRBJ2-3; a possible D gene is TRBD2 (6 bases). The CDR3 runs to 18 residues. The germline V gene has CDR1 SGHDT and CDR2 YYEEEE. Trimming took off 0 bases at V and 2 bases at J, with 19 bases between the two ends. The CDR3 DNA is TGTGCCAGCAGCTTGGCCACGGAGGGCATTGGGTTCACAGATACGCAGTATTTT. Its protein product is CASSLATEGIGFTDTQYF.

The CDR3 nucleotides read TGTGCCAGCAGTTACTCGTTTCAGGCCCAGCCCCAGCATTTT. Translation gives CASSYSFQAQPQHF. The chain employs TRBV6-5 and TRBJ1-5; D remains ambiguous. V lost 0 bases to trimming and J lost 7 bases, with 10 bases between them. This CDR3 is 14 amino acids long. Germline V CDR1 and CDR2: MNHEY, SVGAGI.

This rearrangement joins TRBV25-1 to TRBJ1-2, with D tentatively TRBD1 (5 bases). CDR3 length: 14 residues. Trimming removed 3 bases from V and 3 bases from J, with 11 bases in between. In germline, CDR1 is MGHDK, CDR2 SYGVNS. CDR3 sequence reads: CASSEGGEDYGYTF. For the CDR3, the DNA is TGTGCCAGCAGTGAGGGGGGAGAGGACTATGGCTACACCTTC.

The gene calls are TRBV10-2 and TRBJ2-2, with a possible D match to TRBD1 (6 bases). From germline, CDR1 is WSHSY and CDR2 SAAADI. V was clipped by 9 bases and J by 1 base, with 9 bases between them. The CDR3 is 13 residues long. CDR3 protein: CARSDRNTGELFF. CDR3 DNA sequence: TGCGCCAGGTCGGACAGGAACACCGGGGAGCTGTTTTTT.